The 5 T cell receptor beta chains reported below all come from one sample, sequenced in a study of blood T cell repertoires in COVID-19. Data came from immunoSEQ multiplex PCR; TCRdb stores just in-frame clones and leaves some out. The top ten hold approximately 2.6% of the sample, which has about 65,000 clones, about 94% seen once. The source material was peripheral blood. The receptors were sampled from a man aged 70-80 years with active COVID-19.

The chain links TRBV27 to TRBJ1-6; 7 positions agree with TRBD1. After removal of 5 bases from V and 6 bases from J, the junction contained 7 bases not matched to a gene. CDR1 MNHEY and CDR2 SMNVEV come from the germline V gene (reference sequence). The CDR3 contains 15 residues. CDR3 bases: TGTGCCAGCAGTCCCGACAGGGTTGGTAATTCACCCCTCCACTTT. Its protein product is CASSPDRVGNSPLHF.

This chain connects TRBV27 to TRBJ2-5, with 7 positions matching TRBD2. The CDR3 loop spans 18 amino acids. Germline lookup yields CDR1 MNHEY and CDR2 SMNVEV (reference sequence). Germline trimming cut 8 bases from V and 2 bases from J; bases unmatched to any gene: 20. CDR3 protein: CASGLAMGGVLGQETQYF. CDR3 sequence (DNA): TGTGCCAGCGGCCTCGCAATGGGGGGGGTTCTAGGGCAAGAGACCCAGTACTTC.

This CDR3 is CASSVTTGTGSLRSYNEQFF. CDR3 coding DNA: TGTGCCAGCAGTGTAACAACCGGGACAGGGAGTTTGAGATCCTACAATGAGCAGTTCTTC. This chain connects TRBV6-1 to TRBJ2-1, with 9 positions matching TRBD1. The CDR3 length is 20 residues. Trimming at V came to 4 bases and at J to 1 base, leaving 17 bases not matched to a gene. Germline CDR1 reads MNHNS; CDR2 reads SASEGT.

The V call is TRBV28, the J call TRBJ2-1; 7 nucleotides line up with TRBD2. Germline V gene data show CDR1 as MDHEN and CDR2 as SYDVKM. This CDR3 is 15 amino acids long. V shed 4 bases, J shed 13 bases, and the junction held 16 bases outside the gene matches. CDR3 amino acids: CASSWTRRNFHPQFF. As DNA, the CDR3 is TGTGCCAGCAGTTGGACTAGACGCAACTTTCACCCACAGTTCTTC.

The chain has TRBV11-2 and TRBJ2-2; 14 bases map to TRBD2. The CDR3 is 16 residues long. Per germline, CDR1 SGHAT and CDR2 FQNNGV. J was trimmed by 5 bases and V by 8 bases; bases with no gene match: 7. CDR3 nucleotides: TGTGCCAGCGGGGGACTAGCGGGGGCCGAGACCGGGGAGCTGTTTTTT. Amino acid sequence: CASGGLAGAETGELFF. Complete variable domain (other parts from reference TRBV11-2 and TRBJ2-2): EAGVAQSPRYKIIEKRQSVAFWCNPISGHATLYWYQQILGQGPKLLIQFQNNGVVDDSQLPKDRFSAERLKGVDSTLKIQPAKLEDSAVYLCASGGLAGAETGELFFGEGSRLTVL.